These T cell receptor beta chains were read from a single sample in a study of T cell repertoires in cytomegalovirus infection. TCRdb reprocessed the reads with MiXCR, giving one entry per CDR3 protein. This repertoire shows 560,000 or so distinct CDR3 sequences, about 15% found once; its top ten account for about 24%. Material: CD8+ T cells from PBMCs. The receptors here all came from a human donor in good health (CMV status not recorded). Some clones in this sample may be carry-over from other donors' samples. The CDR3 runs from the conserved cysteine through the conserved F or W. A D gene is named only where the DNA matches it firmly. Clone size, where shown, is once, few, many, or a class for clones that have expanded.

clone size: many
J gene: TRBJ2-3
CDR3 length: 15
D gene: NA
V gene: TRBV7-7
CDR3 protein: CASSFSPAATDTQYF
CDR3 DNA: TGTGCCAGCAGCTTTAGCCCAGCAGCGACAGATACGCAGTATTTT

clone size: NA
J gene: TRBJ1-1
CDR3 length: 12
D gene: NA
V gene: TRBV2
CDR3 protein: CASATLNTEAFF
CDR3 DNA: TGTGCCAGCGCTACTCTGAACACTGAAGCTTTCTTT

clone size: many
J gene: TRBJ2-1
CDR3 length: 15
D gene: NA
V gene: TRBV28
CDR3 protein: CASSFVGGPLNEQFF
CDR3 DNA: TGTGCCAGCAGTTTTGTAGGAGGGCCATTAAATGAGCAGTTCTTC

clone size: NA
J gene: TRBJ2-1
CDR3 length: 14
D gene: TRBD2
V gene: TRBV9
CDR3 protein: CASSVSGGGNEQFF
CDR3 DNA: TGTGCCAGCAGCGTATCCGGGGGGGGCAATGAGCAGTTCTTC

clone size: NA
J gene: TRBJ2-5
CDR3 length: 14
D gene: NA
V gene: TRBV15
CDR3 protein: CATSREGRQETQYF
CDR3 DNA: TGTGCCACCAGCAGAGAGGGACGCCAAGAGACCCAGTACTTC

clone size: few
J gene: TRBJ2-7
CDR3 length: 13
D gene: NA
V gene: TRBV5-1
CDR3 protein: CASSLNSGYEQYF
CDR3 DNA: TGCGCCAGCAGCTTGAACTCAGGCTACGAGCAGTACTTC

clone size: few
J gene: TRBJ2-7
CDR3 length: 12
D gene: NA
V gene: TRBV13
CDR3 protein: CASSLLGSEQYF
CDR3 DNA: TGTGCCAGCAGCTTACTGGGGAGCGAGCAGTACTTC

clone size: NA
J gene: TRBJ2-7
CDR3 length: 12
D gene: NA
V gene: TRBV27
CDR3 protein: CASSSSPLWQYF
CDR3 DNA: TGTGCCAGCAGTTCATCCCCCCTGTGGCAGTACTTC

clone size: many
J gene: TRBJ2-1
CDR3 length: 15
D gene: TRBD2
V gene: TRBV7-8
CDR3 protein: CASSLGVAGGNEQFF
CDR3 DNA: TGTGCCAGCAGCTTAGGCGTAGCGGGAGGCAATGAGCAGTTCTTC

clone size: few
J gene: TRBJ1-1
CDR3 length: 15
D gene: NA
V gene: TRBV14
CDR3 protein: CASSQEENDYTEAFF
CDR3 DNA: TGTGCCAGCAGCCAAGAAGAGAACGACTACACTGAAGCTTTCTTT

clone size: NA
J gene: TRBJ2-1
CDR3 length: 14
D gene: TRBD2
V gene: TRBV4-1
CDR3 protein: CASSQPRGGNEQFF
CDR3 DNA: TGCGCCAGCAGCCAACCCCGGGGGGGGAATGAGCAGTTCTTC

clone size: many
J gene: TRBJ2-5
CDR3 length: 14
D gene: NA
V gene: TRBV7-8
CDR3 protein: CASSLRWAQETQYF
CDR3 DNA: TGTGCCAGCAGCTTGAGATGGGCACAAGAGACCCAGTACTTC

clone size: few
J gene: TRBJ1-1
CDR3 length: 14
D gene: NA
V gene: TRBV7-3
CDR3 protein: CASSLEGSSTEAFF
CDR3 DNA: TGTGCCAGCAGCTTAGAGGGTTCGAGCACTGAAGCTTTCTTT

clone size: many
J gene: TRBJ2-6
CDR3 length: 15
D gene: NA
V gene: TRBV7-9
CDR3 protein: CASSLFPSGANVLTF
CDR3 DNA: TGTGCCAGCAGCCTATTTCCCTCTGGGGCCAACGTCCTGACTTTC

clone size: many
J gene: TRBJ2-1
CDR3 length: 17
D gene: TRBD1
V gene: TRBV12-3/TRBV12-4
CDR3 protein: CASSLRAGGRTYNEQFF
CDR3 DNA: TGTGCCAGCAGTTTACGGGCAGGGGGACGTACCTACAATGAGCAGTTCTTC

clone size: NA
J gene: TRBJ2-7
CDR3 length: 17
D gene: TRBD2
V gene: TRBV15
CDR3 protein: CATSWGLAGEWRREQYF
CDR3 DNA: TGTGCCACCAGCTGGGGACTAGCGGGAGAATGGAGGCGCGAGCAGTACTTC

clone size: few
J gene: TRBJ2-1
CDR3 length: 14
D gene: TRBD2
V gene: TRBV7-9
CDR3 protein: CASSSPFSGLEQFF
CDR3 DNA: TGTGCCAGCAGCTCCCCCTTTAGCGGGTTAGAGCAGTTCTTC

clone size: few
J gene: TRBJ2-5
CDR3 length: 18
D gene: TRBD2
V gene: TRBV19
CDR3 protein: CASARRGSGEGWQETQYF
CDR3 DNA: TGTGCCTCTGCGCGTCGCGGGAGCGGGGAGGGGTGGCAAGAGACCCAGTACTTC

clone size: NA
J gene: TRBJ2-3
CDR3 length: 14
D gene: NA
V gene: TRBV30
CDR3 protein: CAWSEVVSTDTQYF
CDR3 DNA: TGTGCCTGGAGTGAAGTGGTTAGCACAGATACGCAGTATTTT

clone size: many
J gene: TRBJ2-1
CDR3 length: 17
D gene: NA
V gene: TRBV27
CDR3 protein: CASSPVMARGIGYEQFF
CDR3 DNA: TGTGCCAGCAGTCCCGTCATGGCCAGGGGTATCGGATATGAGCAGTTCTTC

clone size: NA
J gene: TRBJ1-6
CDR3 length: 15
D gene: NA
V gene: TRBV6-2/TRBV6-3
CDR3 protein: CASSPRTYVNSSLHF
CDR3 DNA: TGTGCCAGCAGTCCCCGGACCTACGTTAATTCATCCCTCCACTTT

clone size: NA
J gene: TRBJ1-3
CDR3 length: 16
D gene: NA
V gene: TRBV14
CDR3 protein: CASSWVGGSSGNTKYF
CDR3 DNA: TGTGCCAGCAGCTGGGTTGGGGGCTCTTCTGGAAACACCAAATATTTT

clone size: few
J gene: TRBJ1-6
CDR3 length: 18
D gene: NA
V gene: TRBV4-1
CDR3 protein: CASSQDVVGRTYNSPLHF
CDR3 DNA: TGCGCCAGCAGCCAAGATGTAGTAGGGAGAACATATAATTCACCCCTCCACTTT

clone size: few
J gene: TRBJ2-7
CDR3 length: 13
D gene: TRBD1
V gene: TRBV20-1
CDR3 protein: CSARWDSSYEQYF
CDR3 DNA: TGCAGTGCTAGGTGGGACAGCTCCTACGAGCAGTACTTC

clone size: many
J gene: TRBJ1-1
CDR3 length: 15
D gene: NA
V gene: TRBV4-1
CDR3 protein: CASSQEGGAYTEAFF
CDR3 DNA: TGCGCCAGCAGCCAAGAAGGAGGGGCATACACTGAAGCTTTCTTT

clone size: few
J gene: TRBJ2-2
CDR3 length: 15
D gene: TRBD1
V gene: TRBV6-5
CDR3 protein: CASTVLSGGTGELFF
CDR3 DNA: TGTGCCAGCACCGTACTTTCAGGGGGAACCGGGGAGCTGTTTTTT

clone size: many
J gene: TRBJ1-2
CDR3 length: 11
D gene: TRBD1
V gene: TRBV2
CDR3 protein: CARQGAHGYTF
CDR3 DNA: TGTGCCAGACAGGGGGCGCATGGCTACACCTTC

clone size: NA
J gene: TRBJ2-7
CDR3 length: 15
D gene: NA
V gene: TRBV5-1
CDR3 protein: CASSLRGGLSGEQYF
CDR3 DNA: TGCGCCAGCAGCCTGAGGGGGGGCCTGTCTGGCGAGCAGTACTTC

clone size: few
J gene: TRBJ1-2
CDR3 length: 15
D gene: NA
V gene: TRBV19
CDR3 protein: CASSIGGQPSYGYTF
CDR3 DNA: TGTGCCAGTAGTATAGGAGGACAGCCCTCCTATGGCTACACCTTC

clone size: few
J gene: TRBJ1-4
CDR3 length: 17
D gene: NA
V gene: TRBV27
CDR3 protein: CASSPDRTVVVGEKLFF
CDR3 DNA: TGTGCCAGCAGTCCCGATCGGACGGTAGTGGTTGGTGAAAAACTGTTTTTT

clone size: NA
J gene: TRBJ1-1
CDR3 length: 12
D gene: NA
V gene: TRBV27
CDR3 protein: CASKVMGTEAFF
CDR3 DNA: TGTGCCAGCAAAGTGATGGGCACTGAAGCTTTCTTT

clone size: NA
J gene: TRBJ1-2
CDR3 length: 14
D gene: NA
V gene: TRBV2
CDR3 protein: CASTVGGLNYGYTF
CDR3 DNA: TGTGCCAGCACAGTTGGGGGACTTAACTATGGCTACACCTTC

clone size: many
J gene: TRBJ2-1
CDR3 length: 15
D gene: TRBD2
V gene: TRBV7-9
CDR3 protein: CASSPSGGPPNEQFF
CDR3 DNA: TGTGCCAGCAGCCCGAGCGGGGGGCCCCCCAATGAGCAGTTCTTC

clone size: NA
J gene: TRBJ2-2
CDR3 length: 14
D gene: NA
V gene: TRBV5-6
CDR3 protein: CASSETGPGLVLFF
CDR3 DNA: TGTGCCAGCAGCGAAACAGGGCCGGGTTTGGTGCTGTTTTTT

clone size: many
J gene: TRBJ2-5
CDR3 length: 20
D gene: TRBD2
V gene: TRBV7-9
CDR3 protein: CASSSPRARGGGQYQETQYF
CDR3 DNA: TGTGCCAGCAGCTCCCCCCGGGCCCGGGGGGGGGGGCAGTACCAAGAGACCCAGTACTTC